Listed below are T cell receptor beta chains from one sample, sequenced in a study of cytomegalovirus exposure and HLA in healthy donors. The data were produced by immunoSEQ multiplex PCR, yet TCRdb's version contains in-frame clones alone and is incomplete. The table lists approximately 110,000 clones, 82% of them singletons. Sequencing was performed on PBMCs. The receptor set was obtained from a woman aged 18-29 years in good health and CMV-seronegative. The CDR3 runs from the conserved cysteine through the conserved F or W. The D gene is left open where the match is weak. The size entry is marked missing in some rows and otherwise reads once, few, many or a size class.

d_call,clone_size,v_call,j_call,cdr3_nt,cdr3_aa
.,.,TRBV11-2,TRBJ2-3,TGTGCCTCCCGGACTCTTCTCACAGATACGCAGTATTTT,CASRTLLTDTQYF
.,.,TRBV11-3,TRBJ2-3,TGTGCCAGCAGCTTAGTCGCCCAAGCGGAAGCCACAGATACGCAGTATTTT,CASSLVAQAEATDTQYF
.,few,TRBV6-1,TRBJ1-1,TGTGCCAGCAGTGAAGCTGAGGGTTTGAACACTGAAGCTTTCTTT,CASSEAEGLNTEAFF
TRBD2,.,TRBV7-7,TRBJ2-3,TGTGCTAGCAGCTCGGGACTAGCGGGATCAGATACGCAGTATTTT,CASSSGLAGSDTQYF
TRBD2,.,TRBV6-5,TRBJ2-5,TGTGCCAGCAGGGCTCCTAGCGGGACCGAGACCCAGTACTTC,CASRAPSGTETQYF
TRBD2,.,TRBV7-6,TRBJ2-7,TGTGCCAGCAGCTTAGCGGGAGGGACGGAGCAGTACTTC,CASSLAGGTEQYF
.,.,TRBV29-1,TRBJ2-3,TGCAGCGTTGCGGGAAGCACAGATACGCAGTATTTT,CSVAGSTDTQYF
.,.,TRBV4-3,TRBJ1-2,TGCGCCAGCAGGACCGGGGGGGCACCAAACTATGGCTACACCTTC,CASRTGGAPNYGYTF
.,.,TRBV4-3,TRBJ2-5,TGCGCCAGCAGCCATACAGATAGAGGGTCTGAGACCCAGTACTTC,CASSHTDRGSETQYF
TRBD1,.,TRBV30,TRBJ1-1,TGTGCCTGGAGTGGCAGGGGGTTAGATTATCGGAACACTGAAGCTTTCTTT,CAWSGRGLDYRNTEAFF
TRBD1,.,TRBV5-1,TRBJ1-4,TGCGCCAGCAGCTTGTTCCCGGGAGGGACAGGGGATGAAAAACTGTTTTTT,CASSLFPGGTGDEKLFF
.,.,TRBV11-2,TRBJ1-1,TGTGCCAGCAGCTTAGATCCTACTGAAGCTTTCTTT,CASSLDPTEAFF
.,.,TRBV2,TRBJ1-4,TGTGCCAGCAATATCAGGAAGCAGACTGAAAAACTGTTTTTT,CASNIRKQTEKLFF
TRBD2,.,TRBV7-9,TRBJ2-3,TGTGCCAGCACCACTATTCGCGGGGGGCAGACAGATACGCAGTATTTT,CASTTIRGGQTDTQYF
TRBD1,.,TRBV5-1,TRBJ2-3,TGCGCCAGCAGTCAGGGGGCGGATCAAGATACGCAGTATTTT,CASSQGADQDTQYF
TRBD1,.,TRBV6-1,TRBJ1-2,TGTGCCAGCAGTACTAGACAGGGTAATAACTATGGCTACACCTTC,CASSTRQGNNYGYTF
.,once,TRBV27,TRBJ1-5,TGTGCCAGCAGCCCCTCCGCGGAACTCAATCAGCCCCAGCATTTT,CASSPSAELNQPQHF
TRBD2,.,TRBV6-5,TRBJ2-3,TGTGCCAGCCGTACCCAGCGGGACCCAGATACGCAGTATTTT,CASRTQRDPDTQYF
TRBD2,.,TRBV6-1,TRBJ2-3,TGTGCCAGCAGAATAGCGGGGACAGATACGCAGTATTTT,CASRIAGTDTQYF
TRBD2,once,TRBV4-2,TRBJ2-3,TGTGCCAGCAGCCAATTTACGGTGAGCGGGAGGGCCATTGATACGCAGTATTTT,CASSQFTVSGRAIDTQYF
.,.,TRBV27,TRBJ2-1,TGTGCCAGCAGTTTTGGAGGGACTAATGAGCAGTTCTTC,CASSFGGTNEQFF
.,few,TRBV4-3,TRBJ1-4,TGCGCCAGCAGCCAACCAAATCCCCAGGGTGAAAAACTGTTTTTT,CASSQPNPQGEKLFF
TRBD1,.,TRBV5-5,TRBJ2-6,TGTGCCAGCAGCTCACAGGGGGCGCGATTGGGGGCCAACGTCCTGACTTTC,CASSSQGARLGANVLTF
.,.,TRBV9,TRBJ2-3,TGTGCCAGCAGCGCAGGACAGTCCGATAGCACAGATACGCAGTATTTT,CASSAGQSDSTDTQYF
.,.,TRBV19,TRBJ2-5,TGTGCCAGTAGTATGCGGGACCGCCAAGAGACCCAGTACTTC,CASSMRDRQETQYF
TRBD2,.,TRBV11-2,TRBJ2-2,TGTGCCAGCAGCTTTAGCGGGAAAACCGGGGAGCTGTTTTTT,CASSFSGKTGELFF
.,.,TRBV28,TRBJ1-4,TGTGCCAGCTCGGGGAGTCCAGGCACCACAACTAATGAAAAACTGTTTTTT,CASSGSPGTTTNEKLFF
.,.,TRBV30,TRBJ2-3,TGTGCCTGGAGTGAGGGACAACCCACAGATACGCAGTATTTT,CAWSEGQPTDTQYF
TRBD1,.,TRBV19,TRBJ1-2,TGTGCCAGTAGTATAGTCCCGGGACAGGGGCCCTATGGCTACACCTTC,CASSIVPGQGPYGYTF
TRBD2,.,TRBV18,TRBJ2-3,TGTGCCAGCTCACTGAAGCGGGGTGGCACAGATACGCAGTATTTT,CASSLKRGGTDTQYF
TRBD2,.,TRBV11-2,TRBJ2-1,TGTGCCAGCAGCGACACCGGGACTAGCGGTCAGCATGAGCAGTTCTTC,CASSDTGTSGQHEQFF
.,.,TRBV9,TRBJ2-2,TGTGCCAGCTCCAGGGGAGTTGGCCCCACCGGGGAGCTGTTTTTT,CASSRGVGPTGELFF
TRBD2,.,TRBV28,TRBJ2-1,TGTGCCAGCAATCATGAGGGGACTAGCGGGAGCTCCTACAATGAGCAGTTCTTC,CASNHEGTSGSSYNEQFF
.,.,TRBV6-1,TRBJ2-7,TGTGCCGGCGGGAACTACGAGCAGTACTTC,CAGGNYEQYF
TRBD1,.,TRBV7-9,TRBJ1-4,TGTGCCAGCAACCGGGACAGGCCGGATGAAAAACTGTTTTTT,CASNRDRPDEKLFF
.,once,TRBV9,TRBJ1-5,TGTGCCAGCAGCGTCGACGCGCAGGGGAGACAGCCCCAGCATTTT,CASSVDAQGRQPQHF
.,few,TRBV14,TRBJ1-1,TGTGCCAGCAGCCAAAGGAACAGGGTATACACTGAAGCTTTCTTT,CASSQRNRVYTEAFF
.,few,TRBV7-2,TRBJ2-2,TGTGCCAGCAGCTGGTTAAGGGGTAGTAGCACCGGGGAGCTGTTTTTT,CASSWLRGSSTGELFF
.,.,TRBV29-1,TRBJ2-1,TGCAGCGTTATCGGCGGCGCCAATGAGCAGTTCTTC,CSVIGGANEQFF
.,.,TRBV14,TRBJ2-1,TGTGCCAGCAGCCAAGACCACATTTACAATGAGCAGTTCTTC,CASSQDHIYNEQFF
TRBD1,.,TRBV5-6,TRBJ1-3,TGTGCCAGCAGCTTGGGACAGGGGGCAATTGGAAACACCATATATTTT,CASSLGQGAIGNTIYF
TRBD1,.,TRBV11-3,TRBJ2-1,TGTGCCAGCAGCTTAGAGGGGACAGGAATCAATGAGCAGTTCTTC,CASSLEGTGINEQFF
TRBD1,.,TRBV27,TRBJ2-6,TGTGCCAGCAAAGGGACAGTCTCTGGGGCCAACGTCCTGACTTTC,CASKGTVSGANVLTF
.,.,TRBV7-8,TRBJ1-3,TGTGCCAGCAGCTTAGCGGTGGCAGCTGGAAACACCATATATTTT,CASSLAVAAGNTIYF
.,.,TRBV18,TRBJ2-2,TGTGCCAGCTCAGACCTCCAGGGAAATCCCCCCGGGGAGCTGTTTTTT,CASSDLQGNPPGELFF
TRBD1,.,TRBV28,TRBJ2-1,TGTGCCAGCAGTTCCCGGACAGGGGTAAATTGGGATGAGCAGTTCTTC,CASSSRTGVNWDEQFF
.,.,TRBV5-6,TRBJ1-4,TGTGCCAGCAGCTGGGGGGGCAGGGACGAAAAACTGTTTTTT,CASSWGGRDEKLFF
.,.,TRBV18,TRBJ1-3,TGTGCCAGCTCACCACCCTTATCTGGAAACACCATATATTTT,CASSPPLSGNTIYF
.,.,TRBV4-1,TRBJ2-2,TGCGCCAGCAGCCAAGATTCTGGCTCCATGGGGCCCGGGGAGCTGTTTTTT,CASSQDSGSMGPGELFF
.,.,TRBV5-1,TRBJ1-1,TGCGCCAGCAGCTTGCTTGACCGGGGGGACACTGAAGCTTTCTTT,CASSLLDRGDTEAFF
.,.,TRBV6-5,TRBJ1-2,TGTGCCAGCAGTATTACAGGGTCGCGCGGCTACACCTTC,CASSITGSRGYTF
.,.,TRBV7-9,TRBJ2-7,TGTGCCAGCAGCTTAGGGCGTGGGAGTGCTTCCTACGAGCAGTACTTC,CASSLGRGSASYEQYF
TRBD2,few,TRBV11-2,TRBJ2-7,TGTGCCAGCAGCTCACTCGGACTAGCGGCCGCTAGGCAGCAGTACTTC,CASSSLGLAAARQQYF
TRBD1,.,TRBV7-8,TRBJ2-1,TGTGCCAGCAGCGCCTGGGACAGATACAATGAGCAGTTCTTC,CASSAWDRYNEQFF
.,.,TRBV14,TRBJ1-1,TGTGCCAGCAGCCCAATGAAGCGCCGCCCGGGCACTGAAGCTTTCTTT,CASSPMKRRPGTEAFF
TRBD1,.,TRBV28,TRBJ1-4,TGTGCCAGCAGAAACAGGGGAGCTACTAATGAAAAACTGTTTTTT,CASRNRGATNEKLFF
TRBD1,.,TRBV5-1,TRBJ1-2,TGCGCCAGCAGCCCCAGCGAGGGACAGGGAGGTTATGGCTACACCTTC,CASSPSEGQGGYGYTF
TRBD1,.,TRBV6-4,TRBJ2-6,TGTGCCAGCAGTCCCGGGACAGGGAGTGGGGCCAACGTCCTGACTTTC,CASSPGTGSGANVLTF
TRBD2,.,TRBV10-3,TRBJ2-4,TGTGCCATCAGTGAGTCGTGGTTAGCGGGAGTATGGTACATTCAGTACTTC,CAISESWLAGVWYIQYF
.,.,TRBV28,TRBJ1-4,TGTGCCAGCAGTTTCAGGGGCTCTTGGGAAAAACTGTTTTTT,CASSFRGSWEKLFF